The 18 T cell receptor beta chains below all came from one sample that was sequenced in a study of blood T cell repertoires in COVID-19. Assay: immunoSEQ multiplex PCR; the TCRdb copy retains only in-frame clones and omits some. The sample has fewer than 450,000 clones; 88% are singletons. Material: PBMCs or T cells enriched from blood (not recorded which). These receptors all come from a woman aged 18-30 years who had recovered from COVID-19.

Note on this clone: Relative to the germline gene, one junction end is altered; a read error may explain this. The CDR3 protein is CAVERAYEQYF. CDR3 in DNA: TGCGCCGTGGAGCGGGCCTACGAGCAGTACTTC. V usage is TRBV6-5 and J usage is TRBJ2-7; weak D call: TRBD2 (6 bases). Germline assignment: CDR1 MNHEY and CDR2 SVGAGI. CDR3 length equals 11 residues.

The CDR3, as DNA: TGTGCCAGCAGCGTGCACAGGGAGGGGGATGAAAAACTGTTTTTT. Protein product: CASSVHREGDEKLFF. The J gene is TRBJ1-4, the V gene TRBV9; TRBD1 is a possible D gene (6 bases). V was trimmed by 2 bases and J by 6 bases, leaving 14 bases between them. Germline lookup yields CDR1 SGDLS and CDR2 YYNGEE. CDR3 length: 15 residues.

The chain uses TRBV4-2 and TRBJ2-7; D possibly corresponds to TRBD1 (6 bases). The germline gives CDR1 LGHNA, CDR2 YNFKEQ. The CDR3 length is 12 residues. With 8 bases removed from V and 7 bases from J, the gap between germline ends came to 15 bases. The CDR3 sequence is CASRNRAWEQYF. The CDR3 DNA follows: TGTGCCAGCCGCAACAGGGCCTGGGAGCAGTACTTC.

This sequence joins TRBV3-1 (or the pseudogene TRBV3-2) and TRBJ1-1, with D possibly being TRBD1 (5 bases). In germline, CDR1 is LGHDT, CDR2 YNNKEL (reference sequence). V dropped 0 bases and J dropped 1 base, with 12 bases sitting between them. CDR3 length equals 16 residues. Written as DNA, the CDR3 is TGTGCCAGCAGCCAAGATGTTGGGGCTGGGAACACTGAAGCTTTCTTT. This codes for CASSQDVGAGNTEAFF.

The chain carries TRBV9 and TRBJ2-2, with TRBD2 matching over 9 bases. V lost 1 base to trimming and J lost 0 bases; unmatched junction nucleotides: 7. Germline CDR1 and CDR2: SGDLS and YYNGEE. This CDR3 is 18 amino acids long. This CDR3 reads CASSVSLAGGANTGELFF. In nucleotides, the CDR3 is TGTGCCAGCAGCGTATCCCTGGCGGGGGGGGCGAACACCGGGGAGCTGTTTTTT.

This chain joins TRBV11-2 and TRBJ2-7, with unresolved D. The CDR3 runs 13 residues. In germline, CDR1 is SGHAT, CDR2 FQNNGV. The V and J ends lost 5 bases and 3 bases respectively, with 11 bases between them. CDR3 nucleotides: TGTGCCAGCAGCCCCGGTCCATTCTACGAGCAGTACTTC. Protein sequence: CASSPGPFYEQYF.

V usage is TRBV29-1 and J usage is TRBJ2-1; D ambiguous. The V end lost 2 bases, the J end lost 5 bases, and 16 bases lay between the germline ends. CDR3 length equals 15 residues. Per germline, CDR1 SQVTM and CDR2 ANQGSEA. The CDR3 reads CSVEIGFVDDNEQFF. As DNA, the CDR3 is TGCAGCGTTGAAATCGGGTTTGTTGATGACAATGAGCAGTTCTTC.

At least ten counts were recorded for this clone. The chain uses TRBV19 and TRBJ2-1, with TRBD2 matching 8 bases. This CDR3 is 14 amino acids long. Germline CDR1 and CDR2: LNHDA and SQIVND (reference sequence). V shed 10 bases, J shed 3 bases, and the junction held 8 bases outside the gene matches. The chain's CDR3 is CATSAGGDYNEQFF. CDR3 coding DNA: TGTGCCACCTCAGCCGGGGGGGACTACAATGAGCAGTTCTTC. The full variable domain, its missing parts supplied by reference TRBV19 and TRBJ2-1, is DGGITQSPKYLFRKEGQNVTLSCEQNLNHDAMYWYRQDPGQGLRLIYYSQIVNDFQKGDIAEGYSVSREKKESFPLTVTSAQKNPTAFYLCATSAGGDYNEQFFGPGTRLTVL.

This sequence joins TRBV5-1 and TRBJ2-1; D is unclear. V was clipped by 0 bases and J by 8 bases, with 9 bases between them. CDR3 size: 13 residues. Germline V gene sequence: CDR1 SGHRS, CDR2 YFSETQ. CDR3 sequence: CASSLAGFYEQFF. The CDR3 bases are TGCGCCAGCAGCTTGGCCGGTTTCTATGAGCAGTTCTTC.

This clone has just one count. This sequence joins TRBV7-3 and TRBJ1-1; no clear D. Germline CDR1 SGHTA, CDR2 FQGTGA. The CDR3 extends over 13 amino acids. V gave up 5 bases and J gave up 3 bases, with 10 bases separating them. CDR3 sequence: CASSHTRDTEAFF. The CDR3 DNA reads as TGTGCCAGCAGCCATACTCGGGACACTGAAGCTTTCTTT.

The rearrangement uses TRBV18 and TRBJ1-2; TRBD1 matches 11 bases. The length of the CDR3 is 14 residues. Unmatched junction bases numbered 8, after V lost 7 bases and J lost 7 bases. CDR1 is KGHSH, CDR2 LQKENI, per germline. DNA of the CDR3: TGTGCCAGCTTTACCGGACAGGGGGCCACTGGCTACACCTTC. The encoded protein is CASFTGQGATGYTF.

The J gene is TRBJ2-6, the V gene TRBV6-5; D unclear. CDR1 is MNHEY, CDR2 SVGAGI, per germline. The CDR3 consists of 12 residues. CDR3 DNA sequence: TGTGGAAGTAGAGCTGGGGCCAACGTCCTGACTTTC. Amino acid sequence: CGSRAGANVLTF.

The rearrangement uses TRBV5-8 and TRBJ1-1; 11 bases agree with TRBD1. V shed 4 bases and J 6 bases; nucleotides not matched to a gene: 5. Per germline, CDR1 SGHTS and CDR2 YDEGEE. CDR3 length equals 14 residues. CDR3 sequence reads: CASSRTGGSAEAFF. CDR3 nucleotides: TGTGCCAGCAGCAGGACAGGGGGCAGCGCTGAAGCTTTCTTT. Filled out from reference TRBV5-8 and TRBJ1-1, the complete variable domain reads EAGVTQSPTHLIKTRGQQATLRCSPISGHTSVYWYQQALGLGLQFLLWYDEGEERNRGNFPPRFSGRQFPNYSSELNVNALELEDSALYLCASSRTGGSAEAFFGQGTRLTVV.

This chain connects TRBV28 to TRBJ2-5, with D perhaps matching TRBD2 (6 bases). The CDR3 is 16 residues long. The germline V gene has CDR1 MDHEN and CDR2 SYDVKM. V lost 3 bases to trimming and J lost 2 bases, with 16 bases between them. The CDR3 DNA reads TGTGCCAGCAGTTTTTCCCAGCGGGTGTTACAAGAGACCCAGTACTTC. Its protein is CASSFSQRVLQETQYF.

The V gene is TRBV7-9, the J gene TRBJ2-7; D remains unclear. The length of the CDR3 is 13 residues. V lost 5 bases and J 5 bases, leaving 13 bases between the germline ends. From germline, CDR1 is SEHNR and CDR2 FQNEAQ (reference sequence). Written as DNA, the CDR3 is TGTGCCAGCAGCCGAATTAGCCGGGACGAGCAGTACTTC. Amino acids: CASSRISRDEQYF.

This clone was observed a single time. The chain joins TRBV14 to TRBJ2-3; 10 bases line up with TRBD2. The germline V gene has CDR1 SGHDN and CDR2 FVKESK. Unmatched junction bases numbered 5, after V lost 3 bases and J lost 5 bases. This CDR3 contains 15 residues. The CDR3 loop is CASSHLAGVLDTQYF. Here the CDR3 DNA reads TGTGCCAGCAGCCACCTAGCGGGGGTTTTAGATACGCAGTATTTT. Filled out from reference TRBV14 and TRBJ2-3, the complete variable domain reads EAGVTQFPSHSVIEKGQTVTLRCDPISGHDNLYWYRRVMGKEIKFLLHFVKESKQDESGMPNNRFLAERTGGTYSTLKVQPAELEDSGVYFCASSHLAGVLDTQYFGPGTRLTVL.

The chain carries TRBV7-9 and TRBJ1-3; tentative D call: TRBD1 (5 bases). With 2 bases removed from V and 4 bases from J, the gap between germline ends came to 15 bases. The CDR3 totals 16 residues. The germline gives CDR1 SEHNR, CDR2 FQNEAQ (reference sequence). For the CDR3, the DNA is TGTGCCAGCAGCTTACGAACGGCGGGGGACGGAAACACCATATATTTT. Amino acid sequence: CASSLRTAGDGNTIYF.

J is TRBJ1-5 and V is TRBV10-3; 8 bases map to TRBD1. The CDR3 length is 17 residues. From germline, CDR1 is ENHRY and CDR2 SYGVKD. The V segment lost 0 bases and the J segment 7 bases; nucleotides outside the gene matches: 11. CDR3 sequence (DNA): TGTGCCATCAGTGAGTCTTTGCCCGGGACAGGATGGCAGCCCCAGCATTTT. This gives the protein CAISESLPGTGWQPQHF.